This T cell receptor (beta chain) was observed in a study of cytomegalovirus exposure and HLA in healthy donors. Study-wide findings and caveats: Rarity marked most TCR sequences, yet some public TCRs occurred in many donors. Accurate HLA-A and HLA-B prediction from TCR beta sequences was reported for most subjects. Researchers left out some V segments, among them TRBV6-2 and TRBV6-3, as indistinguishable. Earlier analysis found most TCR beta V segments productive about 90% or about 30% of the time.

Comment on this clone: The antigen remains undetermined.

The PCR made use of 60 Vbeta and 13 Jbeta primers. Profiled with immunoSEQ multiplex PCR; TCRdb holds only in-frame clones, not every one. The sample contains just over 150,000 clones, approximately 72% of which appear only once. There are 16 residues in the CDR3. J was trimmed by 0 bases and V by 3 bases; bases with no gene match: 5. Germline V gene sequence: CDR1 LNHDA, CDR2 SQIVND (reference sequence). The chain couples TRBV19 to TRBJ1-3; 7 nucleotides line up with TRBD1. The receptor was isolated from a female donor in good health and CMV-seronegative. The specimen sequenced was PBMCs. CDR3 residues: CASSMTQGSSGNTIYF. The CDR3 coding sequence is TGTGCCAGTAGTATGACACAGGGGAGCTCTGGAAACACCATATATTTT.